The 22 T cell receptor beta chains below come from one sample, sequenced in a study of response to subunit inactivated influenza vaccine. Using its own MiXCR run on the RT-PCR reads, TCRdb lists one record per CDR3 protein. Found here are almost 600,000 distinct CDR3 sequences, 14% of them singletons; the top ten hold around 10%. Sequenced here: PBMCs from blood, sampled less than 13 days after vaccination. Every receptor here comes from a man in his fifties who received an inactivated influenza vaccine.

The CDR3 nucleotides read TGCAGTGCAAGGACTCCGAGCTCCTATAATTCACCCCTCCACTTT. Encoded protein: CSARTPSSYNSPLHF. This rearrangement joins TRBV20-1 to TRBJ1-6, with unresolved D. Per the germline V gene, CDR1 is DFQATT and CDR2 is SNEGSKA (reference sequence). The CDR3 extends over 15 amino acids. Trimming left V 6 bases short and J 0 bases short, with 12 bases between.

This clonotype was detected only a few times. The V call is TRBV11-3, the J call TRBJ2-7; no reliable D call. This CDR3 is 13 amino acids long. Trimming left V 1 base short and J 3 bases short, with 7 bases between. CDR1 and CDR2 from the germline V gene are SGHNT and YENEEA. CDR3 residues: CASSLGHNYEQYF. The CDR3 bases are TGTGCCAGCAGCTTAGGACATAACTACGAGCAGTACTTC.

The J gene is TRBJ2-1, the V gene TRBV7-3, with 8 bases that match TRBD1. There are 15 residues in the CDR3. Germline V gene data show CDR1 as SGHTA and CDR2 as FQGTGA. Unmatched junction bases numbered 6, after V lost 3 bases and J lost 5 bases. CDR3 coding DNA: TGTGCCAGCAGCTTTTCTGGACAGGGTAACAATGAGCAGTTCTTC. Translating it yields CASSFSGQGNNEQFF.

The sample holds a few counts of this clonotype. This rearrangement joins TRBV29-1 to TRBJ1-2, with TRBD1 as a possible D gene (6 bases). V was shortened by 4 bases and J by 2 bases, with 17 bases between the two germline ends. Germline assignment: CDR1 SQVTM and CDR2 ANQGSEA. This CDR3 spans 15 amino acids. In DNA, the CDR3 is TGCAGCGTTGGGGTACAGGGAGGATTCAACTATGGCTACACCTTC. This encodes CSVGVQGGFNYGYTF.

V and J are TRBV7-3 and TRBJ2-1; D unresolved. V shed 5 bases and J shed 10 bases, with 15 bases lying between them. This CDR3 contains 13 residues. CDR1 and CDR2 from the germline V gene are SGHTA and FQGTGA. The chain's CDR3 is CASSPNSVREQFF. CDR3 bases: TGTGCCAGCAGCCCAAACTCCGTCAGAGAGCAGTTCTTC.

The genes are TRBV29-1 and TRBJ2-7; 8 positions match TRBD2. After removal of 6 bases from V and 3 bases from J, the junction contained 10 bases not matched to a gene. Germline CDR1 and CDR2: SQVTM and ANQGSEA. The CDR3 consists of 14 residues. This chain's CDR3 is CSVRGGVDSYEQYF. CDR3 in DNA: TGCAGCGTCCGGGGGGGGGTCGATAGCTACGAGCAGTACTTC.

In this sample, this clonotype turned up a few times. The V call is TRBV7-2, the J call TRBJ1-1; D uncertain. The CDR3 runs 13 residues. Germline loops: CDR1 SGHTA, CDR2 FQGNSA. Trimming removed 6 bases at V and 2 bases at J, with 10 bases between. The CDR3 sequence: CASRVSRNTEAFF. The CDR3 bases are TGTGCCAGCAGGGTCAGCCGCAACACTGAAGCTTTCTTT. The full variable domain, in which reference TRBV7-2 and TRBJ1-1 provide the parts outside the CDR3, is GAGVSQSPSNKVTEKGKDVELRCDPISGHTALYWYRQSLGQGLEFLIYFQGNSAPDKSGLPSDRFSAERTGGSVSTLTIQRTQQEDSAVYLCASRVSRNTEAFFGQGTRLTVV.

The sample holds a few counts of this clonotype. The chain combines TRBV6-2 or TRBV6-3 with TRBJ2-5, with D possibly matching TRBD1 (6 bases). The CDR3 runs to 13 residues. Per the germline V gene, CDR1 is MNHEY and CDR2 is SVGEGT. With 7 bases removed from V and 4 bases from J, the gap between germline ends came to 13 bases. CDR3 residues: CASTVLRGETQYF. The CDR3 nucleotides are TGTGCCAGCACCGTCCTCAGGGGAGAGACCCAGTACTTC.

This clonotype was counted ten times or more. The chain is built from TRBV5-1 and TRBJ1-1, with 7 bases fitting TRBD1. Germline values: CDR1 SGHRS, CDR2 YFSETQ. The CDR3 loop spans 14 amino acids. The ends lost 4 bases at V and 7 bases at J; junction bases unmatched: 10. Here the CDR3 reads CASSAKGDSHEAFF. CDR3 nucleotides: TGCGCCAGCAGCGCTAAAGGGGACAGCCATGAAGCTTTCTTT.

This chain joins TRBV6-2 or TRBV6-3 and TRBJ2-1; TRBD1 matches at 10 bases. The CDR3 is 15 residues long. Looked up from germline, CDR1 is MNHEY and CDR2 is SVGEGT. Trimming took 7 bases from V and 8 from J; bases not matched to a gene: 11. The CDR3 region has the DNA TGTGCCAGCACCCGACAGGGGGCTGGTTTTTATGAGCAGTTCTTC. This sequence encodes CASTRQGAGFYEQFF.

CDR3 residues: CASSAFGGGGYGYTF. The CDR3 DNA is TGTGCCAGCAGTGCCTTCGGTGGGGGCGGCTATGGCTACACCTTC. The rearrangement joins TRBV12-3 or TRBV12-4 to TRBJ1-2; D might be TRBD1 (6 bases). The length of the CDR3 is 15 residues. V gave up 5 bases and J gave up 4 bases, with 17 bases separating them.

This clonotype has a handful of counts. The chain combines TRBV11-1 with TRBJ2-1, with 14 positions matching TRBD2. Germline V CDR1 and CDR2: SGHAT, FQDESV (reference sequence). With 5 bases clipped from V and 7 bases from J, the junction kept 13 bases outside the gene matches. This CDR3 contains 18 residues. The CDR3 sequence is CASSPKPPTSGGANEQFF. The CDR3 DNA is TGTGCCAGCAGCCCAAAGCCGCCGACTAGCGGGGGGGCGAATGAGCAGTTCTTC.

Here the CDR3 reads CASSRQGAVLETQYF. The CDR3 DNA is TGTGCCAGCAGTCGTCAAGGGGCGGTCCTGGAGACCCAGTACTTC. The V and J genes are TRBV6-2 or TRBV6-3 and TRBJ2-5, with D perhaps TRBD1 (5 bases). CDR3 length equals 15 residues. The V gene's germline CDR1 is MNHEY and CDR2 SVGEGT. V gave up 5 bases and J gave up 5 bases, with 18 bases separating them.

Here the CDR3 DNA reads TGTGCCAGCAGTTTAGACCCGGGGGGGTACAATGAGCAGTTCTTC. It is translated as CASSLDPGGYNEQFF. The chain carries TRBV12-3 or TRBV12-4 and TRBJ2-1; 8 bases agree with TRBD2. The CDR3 contains 15 residues. V was pared by 1 base and J by 4 bases, with 3 bases of the junction left unmatched.

V and J are TRBV11-2 and TRBJ2-7; D is undetermined. V gave up 2 bases and J gave up 0 bases, with 14 bases separating them. There are 16 residues in the CDR3. Germline loops: CDR1 SGHAT, CDR2 FQNNGV. The DNA of the CDR3 is TGTGCCAGCAGCTTATTCCCCCCCCCGGCCTCCTACGAGCAGTACTTC. It encodes CASSLFPPPASYEQYF.

This chain joins TRBV4-3 and TRBJ1-4; possibly TRBD1 for D (5 bases). Germline V CDR1 and CDR2: LGHNA, YSLEER. The CDR3 runs 17 residues. The V end was cut by 0 bases, the J end by 8 bases, with 19 bases between. In nucleotides, the CDR3 is TGCGCCAGCAGCCAAGATACGACCAGGGTGGGGCCCGAAAAACTGTTTTTT. It codes for CASSQDTTRVGPEKLFF.

This clonotype was seen ten or more times. V usage is TRBV11-1 and J usage is TRBJ1-1, with D unclear. V was trimmed by 1 base and J by 5 bases, leaving 26 bases between them. There are 19 residues in the CDR3. The V gene's germline CDR1 is SGHAT and CDR2 FQDESV (reference sequence). CDR3 protein: CASSLGRVFPPSPPTEAFF. DNA of the CDR3: TGTGCCAGCAGCTTAGGAAGGGTTTTTCCCCCATCTCCCCCAACTGAAGCTTTCTTT.

This CDR3 reads CASSLASRIADTDTQYF. In nucleotides, the CDR3 is TGCGCCAGCAGCTTGGCTAGTAGAATAGCGGACACAGATACGCAGTATTTT. This chain joins TRBV5-1 and TRBJ2-3; D possibly corresponds to TRBD2 (6 bases). Germline CDR1 SGHRS, CDR2 YFSETQ. Trimming removed 0 bases from V and 2 bases from J, with 16 bases in between. This CDR3 has 17 amino acids.

In regard to this clonotype: The junction departs from germline at one end; a sequencing error may be responsible. The V call is TRBV3-1, the J call TRBJ2-7; TRBD2 matches at 8 bases. The CDR3 consists of 15 residues. Germline CDR1 reads LGHDT; CDR2 reads YNNKEL (reference sequence). The CDR3 here is CASSQVTAGGSQQHF. The CDR3 nucleotides are TGTGCCAGCAGCCAAGTTACGGCGGGGGGTTCGCAGCAGCACTTC.

The genes are TRBV7-6 and TRBJ2-3, with TRBD1 as a possible D gene (5 bases). Trimming cost V 5 bases and J 1 base, with 19 bases left between them. The CDR3 length is 17 residues. Looked up from germline, CDR1 is SGHVS and CDR2 is FNYEAQ. The CDR3 region has the DNA TGTGCCAGCAGCCTGAGACGGACACTGTCGGGCACAGATACGCAGTATTTT. Translation gives CASSLRRTLSGTDTQYF.

A few counts support this clonotype. The rearrangement links TRBV5-1 to TRBJ2-7; 10 nucleotides match TRBD1. Per germline, CDR1 SGHRS and CDR2 YFSETQ. CDR3 length equals 15 residues. V shed 3 bases and J 2 bases; nucleotides not matched to a gene: 5. CDR3 sequence: CASSSRDRGTYEQYF. CDR3 in DNA: TGCGCCAGCAGCTCCCGGGACAGGGGAACCTACGAGCAGTACTTC.

This chain joins TRBV20-1 and TRBJ1-4; D unclear. The germline V gene has CDR1 DFQATT and CDR2 SNEGSKA (reference sequence). The V end lost 1 base, the J end lost 8 bases, and 11 bases lay between the germline ends. This CDR3 comprises 13 residues. CDR3 sequence reads: CSARAEGREKLFF. CDR3 nucleotide sequence: TGCAGTGCTAGAGCCGAGGGCCGAGAAAAACTGTTTTTT.